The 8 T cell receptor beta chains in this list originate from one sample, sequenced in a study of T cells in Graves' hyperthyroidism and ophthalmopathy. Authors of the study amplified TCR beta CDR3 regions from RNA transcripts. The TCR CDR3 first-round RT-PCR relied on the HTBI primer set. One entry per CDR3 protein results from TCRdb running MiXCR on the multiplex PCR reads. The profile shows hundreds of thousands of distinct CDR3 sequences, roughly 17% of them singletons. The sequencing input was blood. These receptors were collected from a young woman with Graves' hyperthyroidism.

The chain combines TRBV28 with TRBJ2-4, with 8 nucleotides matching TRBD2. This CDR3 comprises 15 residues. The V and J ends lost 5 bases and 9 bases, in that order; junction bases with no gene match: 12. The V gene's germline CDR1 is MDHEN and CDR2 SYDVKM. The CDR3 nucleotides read TGTGCCAGCAGTCAAAGAAGCGGGAGCCTGAGCATTCAGTACTTC. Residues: CASSQRSGSLSIQYF.

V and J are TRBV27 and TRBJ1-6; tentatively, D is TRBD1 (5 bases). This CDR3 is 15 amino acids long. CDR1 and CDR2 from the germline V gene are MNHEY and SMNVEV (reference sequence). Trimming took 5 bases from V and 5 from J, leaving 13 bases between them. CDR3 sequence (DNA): TGTGCCAGCAGTATCGAGGGGCTAAATAATTCACCCCTCCACTTT. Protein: CASSIEGLNNSPLHF.

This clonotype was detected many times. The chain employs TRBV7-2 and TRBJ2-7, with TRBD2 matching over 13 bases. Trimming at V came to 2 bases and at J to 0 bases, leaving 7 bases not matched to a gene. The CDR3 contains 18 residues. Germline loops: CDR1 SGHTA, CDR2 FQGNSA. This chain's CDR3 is CASSLTGTSGISSYEQYF. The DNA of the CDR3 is TGTGCCAGCAGCTTAACCGGGACTAGCGGGATCAGCTCCTACGAGCAGTACTTC.

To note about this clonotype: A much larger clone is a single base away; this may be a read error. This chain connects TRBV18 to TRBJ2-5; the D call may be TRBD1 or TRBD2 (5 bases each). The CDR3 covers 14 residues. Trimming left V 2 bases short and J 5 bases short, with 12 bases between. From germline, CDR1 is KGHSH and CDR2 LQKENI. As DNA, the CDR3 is TGTGCCAGCTCACCAGAGGCCGGGGACGAGACCCAGTACTTC. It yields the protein CASSPEAGDETQYF.

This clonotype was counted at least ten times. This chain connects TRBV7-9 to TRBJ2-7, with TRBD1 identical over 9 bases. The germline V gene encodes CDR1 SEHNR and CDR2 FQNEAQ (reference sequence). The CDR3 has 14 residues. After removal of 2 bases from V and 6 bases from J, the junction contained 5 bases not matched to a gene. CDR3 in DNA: TGTGCCAGCAGCTTACACAGGGGGCTTAGCGAGCAGTACTTC. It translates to CASSLHRGLSEQYF.

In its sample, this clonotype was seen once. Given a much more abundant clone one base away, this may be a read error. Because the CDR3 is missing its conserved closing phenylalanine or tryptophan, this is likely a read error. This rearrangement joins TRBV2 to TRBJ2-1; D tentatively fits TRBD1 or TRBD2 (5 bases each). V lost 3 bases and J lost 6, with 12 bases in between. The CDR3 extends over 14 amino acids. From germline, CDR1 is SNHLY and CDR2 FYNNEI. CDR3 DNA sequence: TGTGCCAGCAGTGACAGGGATGGGGGCAATGAGCAGTTCCTC. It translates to CASSDRDGGNEQFL.

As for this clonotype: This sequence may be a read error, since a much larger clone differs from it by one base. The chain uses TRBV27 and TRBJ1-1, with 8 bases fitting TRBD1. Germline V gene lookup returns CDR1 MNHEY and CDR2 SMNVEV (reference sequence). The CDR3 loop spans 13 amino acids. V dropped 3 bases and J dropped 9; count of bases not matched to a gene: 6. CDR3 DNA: TGTGCCAGCAGTTTGGGACAGGAGCTTCAAGCTTTCTTT. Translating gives CASSLGQELQAFF.

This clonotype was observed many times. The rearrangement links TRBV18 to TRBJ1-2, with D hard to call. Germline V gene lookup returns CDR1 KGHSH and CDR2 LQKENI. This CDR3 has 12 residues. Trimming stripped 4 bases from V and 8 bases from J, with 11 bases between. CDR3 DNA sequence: TGTGCCAGCTCACGAGGGCGCGAAGGCTACACCTTC. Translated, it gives CASSRGREGYTF.